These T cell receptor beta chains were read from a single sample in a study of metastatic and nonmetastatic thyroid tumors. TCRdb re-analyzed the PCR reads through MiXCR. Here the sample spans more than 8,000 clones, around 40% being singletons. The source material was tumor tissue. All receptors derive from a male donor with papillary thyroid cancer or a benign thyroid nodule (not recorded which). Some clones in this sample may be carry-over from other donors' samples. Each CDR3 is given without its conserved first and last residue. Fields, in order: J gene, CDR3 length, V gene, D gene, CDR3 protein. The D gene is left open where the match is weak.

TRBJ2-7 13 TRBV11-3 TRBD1 ASSRRDRQEGEQY
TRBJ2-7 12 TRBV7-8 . ASSPVRSSYEQY
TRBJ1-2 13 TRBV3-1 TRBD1 ASSQRTGANYGYT
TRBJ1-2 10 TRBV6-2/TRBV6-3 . ASSFLYYGYT
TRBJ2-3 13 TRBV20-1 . SARDSRGASDTQY
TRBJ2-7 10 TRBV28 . ASSLARFEQY
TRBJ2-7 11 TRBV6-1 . ASSDDSSYEQY
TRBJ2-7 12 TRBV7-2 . ASSSGGPSYEQY
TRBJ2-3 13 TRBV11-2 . ASSLGPKPTDTQY
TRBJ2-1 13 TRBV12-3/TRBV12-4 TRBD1 ASSLRGTGRHEQF
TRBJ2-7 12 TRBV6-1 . ASRPGDLTYEQY
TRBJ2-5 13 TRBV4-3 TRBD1 ASSQEYRGEATQY
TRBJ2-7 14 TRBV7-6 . ASSLARTQSSYEQY
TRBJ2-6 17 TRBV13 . ASSPRGTDTISGANVPS
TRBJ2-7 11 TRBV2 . ASSARPVLEQY
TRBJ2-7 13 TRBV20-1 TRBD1 SASRAGTGGGEQY
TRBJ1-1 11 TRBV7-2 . ASSLFENTEAF
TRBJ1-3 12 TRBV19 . ASSSQGLGNTIY
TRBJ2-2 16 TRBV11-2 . ASSYNPVEDIDTGELF
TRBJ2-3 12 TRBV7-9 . ASGSFVGTDTQY
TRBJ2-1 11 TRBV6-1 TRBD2 ASSLTSGNEQF
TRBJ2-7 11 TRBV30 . AWTDGVFDEQY
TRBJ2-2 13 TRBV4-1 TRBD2 ASSLAGGTPGELF
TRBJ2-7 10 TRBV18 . ASSPAGHEQY
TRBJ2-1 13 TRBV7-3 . ASSLRQVSYIELF
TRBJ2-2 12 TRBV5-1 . ASSLGRQTGELF
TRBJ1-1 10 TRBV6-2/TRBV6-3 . ASSYPDTEAF
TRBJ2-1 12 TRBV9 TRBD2 ASNTGTSMNEQF
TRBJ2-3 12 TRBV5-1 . ASSLVTGTDTQY
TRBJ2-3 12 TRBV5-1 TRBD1 ASSRDREGDTQY
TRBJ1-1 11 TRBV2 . ASRLPLNTEAF
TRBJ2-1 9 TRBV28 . ASSLGQEQF
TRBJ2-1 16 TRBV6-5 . ASTQLGSGLQRDNEQF